These 17 T cell receptor beta chains were sequenced from one sample in a study of human T cells and chemical hapten exposure. It was unfractionated whole blood from which total RNA was extracted. TCRdb re-derived calls from the 5' RACE reads in MiXCR, one entry per CDR3 protein. This repertoire shows 100,000 to 120,000 distinct CDR3 sequences, around a fifth found once; its top ten account for around 2.8%. The receptors were sampled from a human donor in good health.

The table lists this clonotype with a few counts. The chain links TRBV7-2 to TRBJ2-7; D possibly corresponds to TRBD1 (6 bases). Trimming cost V 1 base and J 0 bases, with 16 bases left between them. The V gene's germline CDR1 is SGHTA and CDR2 FQGNSA. The CDR3 runs 17 residues. The DNA for the CDR3 is TGTGCCAGCAGCTTAGAGTTGACAGGTCGCCTCTCCTACGAGCAGTACTTC. Protein sequence: CASSLELTGRLSYEQYF.

This clonotype was seen only a few times. V is TRBV19 and J is TRBJ2-1; TRBD1 agrees at 8 bases. CDR3 length: 14 residues. CDR1 and CDR2 from the germline V gene are LNHDA and SQIVND (reference sequence). The V and J ends lost 10 bases and 7 bases, in that order; junction bases with no gene match: 12. The DNA for the CDR3 is TGTGCCACCGAAAGGACAGGGCTAGGGAATGAGCAGTTCTTC. As protein: CATERTGLGNEQFF.

This clonotype was seen a handful of times. The chain links TRBV6-5 to TRBJ2-2; no clear D. The CDR3 sequence is 12 residues long. V lost 6 bases, J lost 5 bases, and 7 bases lay in between. Germline CDR1 and CDR2: MNHEY and SVGAGI. The CDR3 DNA follows: TGTGCCAGCAGCACCGCTACCGGGGAGCTGTTTTTT. Translation: CASSTATGELFF.

This clonotype appeared a few times. The chain has TRBV18 and TRBJ2-1; D assignment may be TRBD1 or TRBD2 (5 bases each). Trimming stripped 3 bases from V and 7 bases from J, with 10 bases between. CDR1 is KGHSH, CDR2 LQKENI, per germline. This CDR3 is built from 13 residues. The CDR3 DNA follows: TGTGCCAGCTCACCGGGGACCCAGAATGAGCAGTTCTTC. Translated: CASSPGTQNEQFF.

The V and J genes are TRBV18 and TRBJ2-1; TRBD1 agrees at 8 bases. V shed 4 bases, J shed 8 bases, and the junction held 10 bases outside the gene matches. Germline V gene sequence: CDR1 KGHSH, CDR2 LQKENI. The CDR3 is 15 residues long. CDR3 coding DNA: TGTGCCAGCTCACTCGTTCGGGACAGGAACGATGAGCAGTTCTTC. This translates into CASSLVRDRNDEQFF. The full variable domain, in which reference TRBV18 and TRBJ2-1 provide the parts outside the CDR3, is NAGVMQNPRHLVRRRGQEARLRCSPMKGHSHVYWYRQLPEEGLKFMVYLQKENIIDESGMPKERFSAEFPKEGPSILRIQQVVRGDSAAYFCASSLVRDRNDEQFFGPGTRLTVL.

CDR3 coding DNA: TGTGCCAGCAGCCCCCGGACAAACACTGAAGCTTTCTTT. Protein: CASSPRTNTEAFF. The chain combines TRBV7-8 with TRBJ1-1; maybe TRBD1 (5 bases). This CDR3 has 13 residues. The germline V and J ends were trimmed by 5 bases and 2 bases, with 9 bases remaining between them. The germline V gene has CDR1 SGHVS and CDR2 FQNEAQ.

The chain links TRBV23-1 to TRBJ1-1, with 8 bases identical to TRBD1. TRBV23-1 is treated as an ORF (open reading frame) with a function not yet certain. The CDR3 is made up of 16 amino acids. With V trimmed by 4 bases and J by 1 base, 8 bases remained unmatched. In nucleotides, the CDR3 is TGCGCCAGCAGTCCCCCCCCGGACAGGGAGAACACTGAAGCTTTCTTT. Translation gives CASSPPPDRENTEAFF.

The chain links TRBV30 to TRBJ2-1; D not certain. Germline-derived CDR1 and CDR2 are GTSNPN and SVGIG (reference sequence). The CDR3 runs to 13 residues. V was clipped by 8 bases and J by 3 bases, with 14 bases between them. This chain's CDR3 is CAQKNSIYNEQFF. As DNA, the CDR3 is TGTGCCCAAAAGAACTCCATCTACAATGAGCAGTTCTTC.

This clonotype was found a few times. The V and J genes are TRBV11-2 and TRBJ2-5; D is uncertain. CDR1 is SGHAT, CDR2 FQNNGV, per germline. The ends were cut back, 5 bases at V and 1 base at J, with 14 bases in the middle. This CDR3 is 15 amino acids long. The CDR3 protein is CASSTYFNPQETQYF. The CDR3 region has the DNA TGTGCCAGCAGCACATACTTTAATCCCCAAGAGACCCAGTACTTC.

This clonotype was observed a few times. This chain uses TRBV2 with TRBJ2-7; D not certain. The CDR3 runs to 15 residues. The germline V and J ends were trimmed by 3 bases and 2 bases, with 14 bases remaining between them. Germline CDR1 and CDR2: SNHLY and FYNNEI. CDR3 residues: CASSDSSARAYEQYF. The CDR3 coding sequence is TGTGCCAGCAGTGATAGTTCAGCCCGAGCCTACGAGCAGTACTTC. Filled out from reference TRBV2 and TRBJ2-7, the complete variable domain reads EPEVTQTPSHQVTQMGQEVILRCVPISNHLYFYWYRQILGQKVEFLVSFYNNEISEKSEIFDDQFSVERPDGSNFTLKIRSTKLEDSAMYFCASSDSSARAYEQYFGPGTRLTVT.

V usage is TRBV7-3 and J usage is TRBJ1-1, with 9 bases that match TRBD1. The CDR3 loop spans 15 amino acids. Germline V gene sequence: CDR1 SGHTA, CDR2 FQGTGA. Unmatched junction bases numbered 8, after V lost 5 bases and J lost 4 bases. The CDR3 bases are TGTGCCAGCAGCCCCCTTGGACAGGGGATCACTGAAGCTTTCTTT. Its protein product is CASSPLGQGITEAFF. Complete variable domain (other parts from reference TRBV7-3 and TRBJ1-1): GAGVSQTPSNKVTEKGKYVELRCDPISGHTALYWYRQSLGQGPEFLIYFQGTGAADDSGLPNDRFFAVRPEGSVSTLKIQRTERGDSAVYLCASSPLGQGITEAFFGQGTRLTVV.

This sequence joins TRBV20-1 and TRBJ2-1, with TRBD2 identical over 11 bases. CDR1 and CDR2 (germline): DFQATT, SNEGSKA (reference sequence). Unmatched junction bases numbered 4, after V lost 5 bases and J lost 4 bases. The CDR3 covers 14 residues. CDR3 protein: CSAVLAGGYNEQFF. The CDR3, as DNA: TGCAGTGCTGTCTTAGCGGGAGGGTACAATGAGCAGTTCTTC.

This clonotype has more than one count but fewer than ten. V and J are TRBV4-1 and TRBJ2-7; D is tentatively TRBD1 or TRBD2 (5 bases each). Per the germline V gene, CDR1 is MGHRA and CDR2 is YSYEKL. The V gene lost 2 bases and the J gene lost 2 bases, with 13 bases spanning the gap. CDR3 size: 15 residues. The CDR3 region has the DNA TGCGCCAGCAGCCAACACGGGACCGCCACCTACGAGCAGTACTTC. Amino acid sequence: CASSQHGTATYEQYF.

The V call is TRBV12-3 or TRBV12-4, the J call TRBJ1-5; a possible D gene is TRBD1 (6 bases). This CDR3 has 15 amino acids. V was pared by 4 bases and J by 2 bases, with 12 bases between. CDR3 residues: CASSSGGAGNQPQHF. DNA for the CDR3: TGTGCCAGCAGTTCGGGGGGGGCTGGCAATCAGCCCCAGCATTTT.

The CDR3 sequence: CASSRRQGRGDTQYF. In DNA form, the CDR3 reads TGTGCCAGCAGCCGGAGGCAGGGGAGAGGGGATACGCAGTATTTT. The chain has TRBV7-2 and TRBJ2-3, with D possibly TRBD1 on 6 matching bases. V dropped 5 bases and J dropped 6 bases, with 18 bases sitting between them. The CDR3 is 15 residues long. Germline V gene data show CDR1 as SGHTA and CDR2 as FQGNSA.

This clonotype turned up a few times. V is TRBV6-1 and J is TRBJ2-2; D may be TRBD1 (5 bases). Germline V gene data show CDR1 as MNHNS and CDR2 as SASEGT. CDR3 size: 18 residues. V gave up 1 base and J gave up 0 bases, with 15 bases separating them. CDR3 sequence: CASSEEAGGAANTGELFF. In DNA form, the CDR3 reads TGTGCCAGCAGTGAAGAGGCTGGTGGGGCCGCGAACACCGGGGAGCTGTTTTTT.

This clonotype was counted only a few times. The chain employs TRBV7-8 and TRBJ2-5; TRBD1 is a possible D gene (6 bases). The germline V gene encodes CDR1 SGHVS and CDR2 FQNEAQ. The CDR3 sequence is 14 residues long. V lost 0 bases, J lost 4 bases, and 9 bases lay in between. Written as DNA, the CDR3 is TGTGCCAGCAGCTTAGCAGGGGGTCGAGAGACCCAGTACTTC. Protein product: CASSLAGGRETQYF. Full variable domain (missing parts from reference TRBV7-8 and TRBJ2-5): GAGVSQSPRYKVAKRGQDVALRCDPISGHVSLFWYQQALGQGPEFLTYFQNEAQLDKSGLPSDRFFAERPEGSVSTLKIQRTQQEDSAVYLCASSLAGGRETQYFGPGTRLLVL.